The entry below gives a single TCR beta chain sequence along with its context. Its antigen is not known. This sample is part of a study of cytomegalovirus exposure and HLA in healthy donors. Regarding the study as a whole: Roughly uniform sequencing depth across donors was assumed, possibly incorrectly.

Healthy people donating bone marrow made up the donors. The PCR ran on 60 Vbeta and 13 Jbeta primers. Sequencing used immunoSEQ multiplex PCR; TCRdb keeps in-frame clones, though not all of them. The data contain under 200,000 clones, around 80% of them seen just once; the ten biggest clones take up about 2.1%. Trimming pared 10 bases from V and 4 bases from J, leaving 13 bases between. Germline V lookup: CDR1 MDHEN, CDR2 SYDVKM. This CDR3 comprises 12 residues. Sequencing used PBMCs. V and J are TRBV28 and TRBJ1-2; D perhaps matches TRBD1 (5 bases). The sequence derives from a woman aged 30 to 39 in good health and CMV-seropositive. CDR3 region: CATIQGSYGYTF. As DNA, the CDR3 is TGTGCCACCATTCAGGGTTCCTATGGCTACACCTTC.